This T cell receptor beta chain comes out of a study of shared clonotypes between healthy human individuals. Germline CDR1 SQVTM, CDR2 ANQGSEA. Losses at the gene ends were 0 bases for V and 4 bases for J; bases not matched to a gene: 3. The CDR3 contains 16 residues. Concerning this clone: Its antigen remains unknown.

Once extracted for a subset, genomic DNA was divided evenly among several immunoSEQ plates. Replicate sorted-subset PCRs were loaded with around 220 ng DNA, about 28,000 T cell genomes. TCRdb keeps only in-frame clones here, not all; method: immunoSEQ multiplex PCR. Of about 980,000 clones in the sample, approximately 80% were seen once. Whole-study results and caveats: It was expected that sequencing depth would affect clonotype sharing among donors.

The TCR originated in a man in his late teens or twenties in good health. The V call is TRBV29-1, the J call TRBJ2-1; 13 nucleotides agree with TRBD2. The sample consisted of memory CD4+ T cells sorted from blood. The subset was: CD45RA-negative fraction. This CDR3 is CSVEDPTSGGYNEQFF. For the CDR3, the DNA is TGCAGCGTTGAAGATCCGACTAGCGGGGGGTACAATGAGCAGTTCTTC.